Listed below are T cell receptor beta chains from one sample, sequenced in a study of T cells in Graves' hyperthyroidism and ophthalmopathy. Via MiXCR, TCRdb re-called the multiplex PCR reads, giving one row per CDR3 protein. Of hundreds of thousands of distinct CDR3 sequences detected, roughly 15% appear once; the ten largest clones hold around an eighth. The sequencing input was blood. The receptors originated from a woman aged 45 to 65 with Graves' ophthalmopathy. The CDR3 runs from the conserved cysteine through the conserved F or W. D genes are given only for firm matches. Size values are once, few and many counts, or a class for expanded clones, and some rows have none.

V gene	D gene	J gene	clone size	CDR3 DNA	CDR3 protein
TRBV27	NA	TRBJ1-6	many	TGTGCCAGCAGTTTATACGCCGGGGGGGATTCACCCCTCCACTTT	CASSLYAGGDSPLHF
TRBV19	NA	TRBJ2-2	NA	TGTGCCACCAGAAGGGCCGGGGAGCTGTTTTTT	CATRRAGELFF
TRBV30	NA	TRBJ1-4	many	TGTGCCTGGAGGACCCTACACTTAACGGGGGCAACTAATGAAAAACTGTTTTTT	CAWRTLHLTGATNEKLFF
TRBV7-9	NA	TRBJ2-7	NA	TGTGCCAGCAGCTTATTAGGGGCGCGGTACGAGCAGTACTTC	CASSLLGARYEQYF
TRBV28	NA	TRBJ1-6	many	TGTGCCAGCAGCCCCCAGGGTATGGGGCCGAATTCACCCCTCCACTTT	CASSPQGMGPNSPLHF
TRBV12-3/TRBV12-4	TRBD2	TRBJ2-7	many	TGTGCCAGCAGTTTTAGGGCTAGCGGGAGAGCCGAGCAGTACTTC	CASSFRASGRAEQYF
TRBV9	NA	TRBJ2-6	few	TGTGCCAGCAGCCTCCTTCCGGTGGACCTTGGGGCCAACGTCCTGACTTTC	CASSLLPVDLGANVLTF
TRBV12-3/TRBV12-4	NA	TRBJ2-7	many	TGTGCCAGCAGTTCGCGGGGTCACTCCTACGAGCAGTACTTC	CASSSRGHSYEQYF
TRBV11-2	NA	TRBJ2-1	many	TGTGCCAGCAGCTTCTTTGTGGGGGCTCAGGGAAACAATGAGCAGTTCTTC	CASSFFVGAQGNNEQFF
TRBV6-1	NA	TRBJ2-7	NA	TGTGCCAGCAGTGAAGCTGGCCGGGACTACGAGCAGTACTTC	CASSEAGRDYEQYF
TRBV28	NA	TRBJ2-1	many	TGTGCCAGCAGTTTCCCGCTGCAGGGACCCTACAATGAGCAGTTCTTC	CASSFPLQGPYNEQFF
TRBV29-1	NA	TRBJ2-3	NA	TGCAGCGTGGGGTCAGATACGCAGTATTTT	CSVGSDTQYF
TRBV6-1	TRBD1	TRBJ2-1	few	TGTGCCAGCAGCCAAAGACAGGGCTCCTACAATGAGCAGTTCTTC	CASSQRQGSYNEQFF
TRBV7-8	NA	TRBJ1-4	many	TGTGCCAGCAGCTTCGAAGGGGTTTCTAATGAAAAACTGTTTTTT	CASSFEGVSNEKLFF
TRBV18	NA	TRBJ1-6	NA	TGTGCCAGCTCACCAATGGGGCTGGCGTCACCCCTCCACTTT	CASSPMGLASPLHF
TRBV27	TRBD1	TRBJ1-2	many	TGTGCCAGCAGTTTTGTGGGACAGGGAACTGGCTACACCTTC	CASSFVGQGTGYTF
TRBV5-4	NA	TRBJ1-6	NA	TGTGCCAGCAGCCCAAGGCAGGGTGTCTCACCCCTCCACTTT	CASSPRQGVSPLHF
TRBV7-2	TRBD1	TRBJ1-3	NA	TGTGCCAGCAGTTATAGGACAGGGGGCGAAAACACCATATATTTT	CASSYRTGGENTIYF
TRBV30	NA	TRBJ2-2	many	TGTGCCTGGAGTGTTGGCACGAACACCGGGGAGCTGTTTTTT	CAWSVGTNTGELFF
TRBV20-1	NA	TRBJ2-3	many	TGCAGTATTGAGGTCCCTAGCACAAATACGCAGTATTTT	CSIEVPSTNTQYF
TRBV27	TRBD1	TRBJ2-3	NA	TGTGCCAGCAGTTTCCAGGGGGCGCGCACAGATACGCAGTATTTT	CASSFQGARTDTQYF
TRBV7-3	TRBD2	TRBJ2-2	NA	TGTGCCAGCAGCATTAGAGGGACTACGAACACCGGGGAGCTGTTTTTT	CASSIRGTTNTGELFF
TRBV6-6	NA	TRBJ1-1	many	TGTGCCAGCAGTTACGGTACGCCGGTGGACACTGAAGCTTTCTTT	CASSYGTPVDTEAFF
TRBV5-1	NA	TRBJ2-2	NA	TGCGCCAGCAGCTTGATCCGGGGGCATGGCACCGGGGAGCTGTTTTTT	CASSLIRGHGTGELFF
TRBV27	TRBD2	TRBJ2-3	NA	TGTGCCAGCAGTTTCAGACTAGCGGGAGTGGTAGATACGCAGTATTTT	CASSFRLAGVVDTQYF
TRBV28	NA	TRBJ1-5	NA	TGTGCCAGCAGTTTAATTCATAGGGAGGATCAGTCCCAGCATTTT	CASSLIHREDQSQHF
TRBV6-4	TRBD2	TRBJ2-1	NA	TGTGCCAGCAGTTTCTCAGAAGCGGGAGGGTACAATGAGCAGTTCTTC	CASSFSEAGGYNEQFF
TRBV24-1	NA	TRBJ2-3	NA	TGTGCCACCAGTGATTCTCGATTAGCCGACACAGATACGCAGTATTTT	CATSDSRLADTDTQYF
TRBV20-1	NA	TRBJ1-1	many	TGCAGTGCAGGGCCCCACACAGGGCTGAACACTGAAGCTTTCTTT	CSAGPHTGLNTEAFF
TRBV11-1	NA	TRBJ2-1	many	TGTGCCAGCAGCACGAACCTTTACAATGAGCAGTTCTTC	CASSTNLYNEQFF
TRBV27	TRBD2	TRBJ2-1	many	TGTGCCAGCGAACCTAGCGGCTCTTACAATGAGCAGTTCTTC	CASEPSGSYNEQFF
TRBV29-1	TRBD2	TRBJ2-1	few	TGCAGCGCTCGAAGGCTAGCGGGAAATGAGCAGTTCTTC	CSARRLAGNEQFF
TRBV12-3/TRBV12-4	NA	TRBJ2-7	many	TGTGCCAGCAGTTTAAGGGCAGGTTTGGCCGAGCAGTACTTC	CASSLRAGLAEQYF
TRBV13	TRBD1	TRBJ2-7	NA	TGTGCCAGCAGCCCAAGGACAGGTGCCTCCTACGAGCAGTACTTC	CASSPRTGASYEQYF
TRBV4-3	NA	TRBJ2-5	NA	TGCGCCAGCAGCTACTACTTCGGACGACGCGATAATCAAGAGACCCAGTACTTC	CASSYYFGRRDNQETQYF
TRBV18	TRBD2	TRBJ2-5	many	TGTGCCAGCTCACCACGAGCGGGAGGAGGTGAGACCCAGTACTTC	CASSPRAGGGETQYF
TRBV4-1	NA	TRBJ2-1	NA	TGCGCCAGCAGCCGTGCAGGCGGGAATGGAAATGAGCAGTTCTTC	CASSRAGGNGNEQFF
TRBV29-1	NA	TRBJ2-4	NA	TGCAGCGCCCGGGACTGGAACATTCAGTACTTC	CSARDWNIQYF
TRBV9	TRBD2	TRBJ2-7	many	TGTGCCAGCAGCACCGGGGGGGGCGACATGTACGAGCAGTACTTC	CASSTGGGDMYEQYF
TRBV28	NA	TRBJ2-3	many	TGTGCCAGCAGCCAAATGGGTTCCCTATCCACAGATACGCAGTATTTT	CASSQMGSLSTDTQYF
TRBV3-1	NA	TRBJ2-1	few	TGTGCCAGCAGCCAAGCGGACTGGTCCCTGCTGGGGAATGAGCAGTTCTTC	CASSQADWSLLGNEQFF
TRBV28	TRBD1	TRBJ2-7	NA	TGTGCCAGCAGTTTCGACAGGGGGCTTGGCTACGAGCAGTACTTC	CASSFDRGLGYEQYF
TRBV24-1	NA	TRBJ2-1	many	TGTGCCACCAGTGATTTCCGACTAGGTGAGCAGTTCTTC	CATSDFRLGEQFF
TRBV5-1	TRBD2	TRBJ2-1	few	TGCGCCAGCAGCTTGGCCTCTAGCGGGAACTACAATGAGCAGTTCTTC	CASSLASSGNYNEQFF
TRBV2	NA	TRBJ1-1	many	TGTGCCAGCAGTGATTTGGTAGCTTTCTTT	CASSDLVAFF
TRBV18	NA	TRBJ1-1	NA	TGTGCCAGCTCACCCAATGGTTGGATTGAAGCTTTCTTT	CASSPNGWIEAFF
TRBV6-2/TRBV6-3	NA	TRBJ2-5	few	TGTGCCAGCAGTCCCATGAAGGCCCAGTACTTC	CASSPMKAQYF
TRBV18	TRBD1	TRBJ2-7	many	TGTGCCAGCTCACCAAGCCCGGGACAGAGGTCCTACGAGCAGTACTTC	CASSPSPGQRSYEQYF
TRBV3-1	NA	TRBJ2-3	many	TGTGCCAGCAGCCTTGACCCGGTGGATACGCAGTATTTT	CASSLDPVDTQYF
TRBV11-2	TRBD1	TRBJ1-6	NA	TGTGCCAGCAGCCTTAGGACAGGGTGGCCTTCACCCCTCCACTTT	CASSLRTGWPSPLHF
TRBV4-3	TRBD1	TRBJ1-5	NA	TGCGCCAGCAGCAAAAGACAGGGGGCTTCTCAGCCCCAGCATTTT	CASSKRQGASQPQHF
TRBV28	TRBD2	TRBJ2-3	many	TGTGCCAGCAGTTTACTGCTGGGGCTAGCGGGAGCAGGCACAGATACGCAGTATTTT	CASSLLLGLAGAGTDTQYF
TRBV6-2/TRBV6-3	NA	TRBJ1-1	many	TGTGCCAGCACCCAAACAGGTGACACTGAAGCTTTCTTT	CASTQTGDTEAFF
TRBV3-1	NA	TRBJ1-3	many	TGTGCCAGCAGCCAATCTGGAAACACCATATATTTT	CASSQSGNTIYF